The present T cell receptor (beta chain) was sequenced within a study of T cell responses to AZD1222 COVID-19 vaccine. CDR3 length: 17 residues. Germline V gene sequence: CDR1 SEHNR, CDR2 FQNEAQ (reference sequence). Trimming stripped 5 bases from V and 0 bases from J, with 19 bases between. Produced via immunoSEQ multiplex PCR; TCRdb's table is partial and in-frame only. The table has roughly 180,000 clones, about 89% seen once. The sequence was collected from an adult who received the AZD1222 COVID-19 vaccine. The chain couples TRBV7-9 to TRBJ1-1, with D possibly matching TRBD1 (6 bases). The source material was peripheral blood, sampled 28 days after the second AZD1222 dose. CDR3: CASSDPTGGKMNTEAFF. In nucleotides, the CDR3 is TGTGCCAGCAGCGACCCGACAGGAGGGAAGATGAACACTGAAGCTTTCTTT. The full variable domain, with the rest looked up from reference TRBV7-9 and TRBJ1-1, is DTGVSQNPRHKITKRGQNVTFRCDPISEHNRLYWYRQTLGQGPEFLTYFQNEAQLEKSRLLSDRFSAERPKGSFSTLEIQRTEQGDSAMYLCASSDPTGGKMNTEAFFGQGTRLTVV.